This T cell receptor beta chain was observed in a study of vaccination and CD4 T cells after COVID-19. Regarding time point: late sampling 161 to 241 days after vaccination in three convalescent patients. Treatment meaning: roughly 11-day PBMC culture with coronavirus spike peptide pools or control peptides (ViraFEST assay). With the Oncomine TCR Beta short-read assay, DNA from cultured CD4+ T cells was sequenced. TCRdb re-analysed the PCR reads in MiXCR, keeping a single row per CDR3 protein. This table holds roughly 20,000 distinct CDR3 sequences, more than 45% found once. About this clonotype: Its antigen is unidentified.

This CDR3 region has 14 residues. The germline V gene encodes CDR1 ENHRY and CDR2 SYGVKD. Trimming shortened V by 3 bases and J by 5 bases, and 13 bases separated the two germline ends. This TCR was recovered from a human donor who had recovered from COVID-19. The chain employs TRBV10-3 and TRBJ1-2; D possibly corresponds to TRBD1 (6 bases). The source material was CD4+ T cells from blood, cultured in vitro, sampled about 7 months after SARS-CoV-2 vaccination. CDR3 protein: CAISDRDTSYGYTF. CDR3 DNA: TGTGCCATCAGTGACCGGGACACGTCATATGGCTACACCTTC.